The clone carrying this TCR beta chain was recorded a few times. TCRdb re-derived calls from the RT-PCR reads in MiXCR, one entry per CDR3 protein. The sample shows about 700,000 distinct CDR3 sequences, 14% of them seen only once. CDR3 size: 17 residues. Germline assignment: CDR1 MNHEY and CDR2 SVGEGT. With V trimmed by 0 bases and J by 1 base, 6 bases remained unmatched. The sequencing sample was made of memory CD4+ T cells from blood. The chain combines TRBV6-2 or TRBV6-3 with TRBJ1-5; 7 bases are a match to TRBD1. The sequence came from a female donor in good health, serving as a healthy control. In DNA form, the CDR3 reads TGTGCCAGCAGTTACTCCTCCAGGGGGTTGAGCAATCAGCCCCAGCATTTT. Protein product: CASSYSSRGLSNQPQHF.